The present T cell receptor (beta chain) was sequenced within a study of cytomegalovirus exposure and HLA in healthy donors. While unrecorded immune exposures were likely, the donors were nominally healthy when sampled. The J segment lost 3 bases and the V segment lost 1 base, leaving 8 bases of the junction unmatched. The CDR3 extends over 16 amino acids. The germline V gene has CDR1 PRHDT and CDR2 FYEKMQ (reference sequence). 60 Vbeta and 13 Jbeta primers were used in PCR. Clones were sequenced by immunoSEQ multiplex PCR, and TCRdb holds only the in-frame ones, with some missing. This sample has about 130,000 clones, with 75% to 85% found just once. A remark on this clone: Its antigen remains unidentified.

Study observations and caveats: A previous analysis found most TCR beta V segments productive roughly 87% or roughly 30% of the time. Relative to the 666-donor mean, N-insertions were reportedly fewer in an Asian-associated ancestry cluster in a later analysis.

Input material: PBMCs. This chain joins TRBV13 and TRBJ2-7, with 8 bases that match TRBD2. The TCR sequence derives from a man between 25 and 39 years old in good health and CMV-seropositive. CDR3: CASSLAGGQGGYEQYF. DNA for the CDR3: TGTGCCAGCAGCTTAGCGGGGGGGCAAGGCGGCTACGAGCAGTACTTC.